This T cell receptor (beta chain) was obtained from a study of shared T cell receptors in the human thymus. Here immunoSEQ multiplex PCR was the method, and the copy in TCRdb shows in-frame clones only, minus some. The table includes over 450,000 clones, around 82% detected once. This CDR3 has 17 amino acids. Germline CDR1 is MNHNS and CDR2 is SASEGT. Deletions cut 4 bases from V and 4 bases from J, with 19 bases between. These data also featured in a second study, about human thymus T cells. That publication notes: Corrective cardiac operations yielded the resected thymus tissue. It looked as if thymic and blood repertoires used V and J genes in a biased way. Overlap was high between thymic repertoires from unrelated individuals, as reported in related research.

V usage is TRBV6-1 and J usage is TRBJ2-2, with D possibly being TRBD1 (6 bases). Sequencing was carried out using thymocytes. The source is a boy younger than two with a congenital heart defect. Written as DNA, the CDR3 is TGTGCCAGCAGTGCTAGACAGGTTGGGGAACTCACCGGGGAGCTGTTTTTT. Translation gives CASSARQVGELTGELFF.